These 10 T cell receptor beta chains came from one sample sequenced in a study of blood T cell repertoires in COVID-19. Repertoires were generated with immunoSEQ multiplex PCR, while TCRdb's copy carries only in-frame clones and drops some. The sample lists approximately 150,000 clones, roughly 87% seen once, with less than 1.5% in the top ten. The specimen was PBMCs or T cells enriched from blood (not recorded which). The receptors derive from a human donor with acute COVID-19. The donor label of this sample is uncertain.

The V and J genes are TRBV24-1 and TRBJ1-2, with 9 nucleotides matching TRBD1. Trimming at V came to 1 base and at J to 6 bases, leaving 2 bases not matched to a gene. There are 14 residues in the CDR3. CDR1 is KGHDR, CDR2 SFDVKD, per germline. CDR3 bases: TGTGCCACCAGTGATTTTAGGGACAGGGATGGCTACACCTTC. It encodes CATSDFRDRDGYTF.

J is TRBJ1-5 and V is TRBV19; weak D call: TRBD1 (6 bases). The germline V gene has CDR1 LNHDA and CDR2 SQIVND (reference sequence). The CDR3 has 17 amino acids. V was clipped by 7 bases and J by 7 bases, with 26 bases between them. The CDR3 coding sequence is TGTGCCAGTACCGATGGACAGCGGGGGGCGTCTGGACAGCCCCAGCATTTT. Protein product: CASTDGQRGASGQPQHF.

The V and J genes are TRBV28 and TRBJ2-7; D ambiguous. The length of the CDR3 is 11 residues. From germline, CDR1 is MDHEN and CDR2 SYDVKM. Trimming cost V 6 bases and J 5 bases, with 8 bases left between them. The CDR3 sequence: CASRSRHEQYF. In DNA, the CDR3 is TGTGCCAGCAGGAGCAGGCACGAGCAGTACTTC.

J is TRBJ2-7 and V is TRBV30; possibly TRBD2 for D (7 bases). The CDR3 loop spans 18 amino acids. V was shortened by 4 bases and J by 2 bases, with 27 bases between the two germline ends. Germline V gene lookup returns CDR1 GTSNPN and CDR2 SVGIG (reference sequence). The CDR3: CAWNHGLTGGRGTYEQYF. The CDR3 nucleotides read TGTGCCTGGAATCACGGACTAACGGGGGGCCGGGGCACCTACGAGCAGTACTTC.

This clone was seen a handful of times. This sequence joins TRBV4-1 and TRBJ1-1; 8 bases fit TRBD1. V shed 4 bases, J shed 2 bases, and the junction held 3 bases outside the gene matches. Germline V gene lookup returns CDR1 MGHRA and CDR2 YSYEKL. The CDR3 length is 14 residues. The CDR3 spells CASSLGQGNTEAFF. The DNA of the CDR3 is TGCGCCAGCAGCCTCGGACAGGGAAACACTGAAGCTTTCTTT.

This clone was seen only a few times. For the CDR3, the DNA is TGTGCCAGCAGCTTGGCCCCAGGGGCGGATACGCAGTATTTT. Its protein is CASSLAPGADTQYF. The rearrangement links TRBV11-2 to TRBJ2-3; possible D gene TRBD1, 6 bases. With 3 bases removed from V and 6 bases from J, the gap between germline ends came to 13 bases. In germline, CDR1 is SGHAT, CDR2 FQNNGV. The CDR3 contains 14 residues.

CDR3 protein: CASTAGIGTGQETQYF. The CDR3 nucleotides read TGTGCCAGTACCGCAGGAATAGGGACAGGTCAAGAGACCCAGTACTTC. The chain employs TRBV19 and TRBJ2-5; 8 nucleotides agree with TRBD1. Germline V CDR1 and CDR2: LNHDA, SQIVND (reference sequence). The V segment lost 7 bases and the J segment 2 bases; nucleotides outside the gene matches: 12. The CDR3 covers 16 residues. Full variable domain (rest looked up from reference TRBV19 and TRBJ2-5): DGGITQSPKYLFRKEGQNVTLSCEQNLNHDAMYWYRQDPGQGLRLIYYSQIVNDFQKGDIAEGYSVSREKKESFPLTVTSAQKNPTAFYLCASTAGIGTGQETQYFGPGTRLLVL.

This clone was counted a few times. This sequence joins TRBV19 and TRBJ2-7, with TRBD1 identical over 8 bases. There are 15 residues in the CDR3. Germline V lookup: CDR1 LNHDA, CDR2 SQIVND (reference sequence). Trimming removed 0 bases from V and 6 bases from J; junction bases left unmatched: 7. For the CDR3, the DNA is TGTGCCAGTAGTATAGATCTGGCAGGGGGCGCCGAGCAGTACTTC. This gives the protein CASSIDLAGGAEQYF.

The count of this clone is one. The J gene is TRBJ2-6, the V gene TRBV10-3, with D unclear. CDR1 ENHRY and CDR2 SYGVKD come from the germline V gene. The CDR3 contains 17 residues. V was shortened by 0 bases and J by 0 bases, with 9 bases between the two germline ends. The CDR3 DNA follows: TGTGCCATCAGTGAGTCGGGCATGAGCTCTGGGGCCAACGTCCTGACTTTC. It translates to CAISESGMSSGANVLTF.

V and J are TRBV19 and TRBJ1-3; D is ambiguous. CDR1 is LNHDA, CDR2 SQIVND, per germline (reference sequence). The CDR3 is 16 amino acids. V was pared by 5 bases and J by 0 bases, with 14 bases between. The CDR3 protein is CASSPRRVYSGNTIYF. The CDR3 nucleotides read TGTGCCAGTAGTCCCCGACGGGTTTACTCTGGAAACACCATATATTTT.